The 9 T cell receptor beta chains listed next were all sequenced from one sample in a study of blood T cells in healthy people across ages. A second PCR of about 7 to 11 cycles used a sample-barcoded 5' primer and a J-beta primer mix. In TCRdb, the 5' RACE reads were re-called with MiXCR into one record per CDR3 protein. The sample consists of approximately 1.5 million distinct CDR3 sequences, roughly 43% of them appearing once. Sequenced material: blood. The source is a woman in her late teens or twenties in good health.

This clonotype has a handful of counts. The chain's CDR3 is CSPKRGANEQFF. CDR3 sequence (DNA): TGCAGTCCAAAACGGGGGGCCAATGAGCAGTTCTTC. This chain uses TRBV20-1 with TRBJ2-1, with D perhaps matching TRBD2 (7 bases). Germline V gene sequence: CDR1 DFQATT, CDR2 SNEGSKA (reference sequence). The CDR3 covers 12 residues. V lost 8 bases to trimming and J lost 6 bases, with 14 bases between them.

This clonotype was detected only a few times. This chain joins TRBV24-1 and TRBJ1-1; D unclear. The CDR3 is 13 amino acids. Trimming took 4 bases from V and 2 from J, leaving 7 bases between them. CDR1 and CDR2 (germline): KGHDR, SFDVKD. CDR3 loop: CATSEGSNTEAFF. CDR3 bases: TGTGCCACCAGTGAAGGGAGTAACACTGAAGCTTTCTTT.

This clonotype was seen ten or more times. The chain is built from TRBV12-3 or TRBV12-4 and TRBJ1-2; TRBD1 is a possible D gene (5 bases). The ends were cut back, 4 bases at V and 12 bases at J, with 15 bases in the middle. CDR3 length: 12 amino acids. This CDR3 reads CASSSLQGSDTF. For the CDR3, the DNA is TGTGCCAGCAGTTCCCTCCAGGGCTCTGACACCTTC.

The chain links TRBV6-6 to TRBJ2-6; D unclear. Germline values: CDR1 MNHNY, CDR2 SVGAGI (reference sequence). V was trimmed by 1 base and J by 0 bases, leaving 10 bases between them. This CDR3 spans 17 amino acids. CDR3 sequence: CASSYLSASSGANVLTF. CDR3 coding DNA: TGTGCCAGCAGTTACTTGTCGGCGAGCTCTGGGGCCAACGTCCTGACTTTC.

The table lists this clonotype with a count of one. The rearrangement uses TRBV20-1 and TRBJ1-5; TRBD1 agrees at 9 bases. There are 14 residues in the CDR3. Germline CDR1 is DFQATT and CDR2 is SNEGSKA (reference sequence). After removal of 5 bases from V and 7 bases from J, the junction contained 9 bases not matched to a gene. CDR3 residues: CSAVKRTGEQPQHF. CDR3 sequence (DNA): TGCAGTGCTGTGAAAAGGACAGGGGAACAGCCCCAGCATTTT.

The V gene is TRBV20-1, the J gene TRBJ2-3, with TRBD1 as a possible D gene (6 bases). The CDR3 totals 13 residues. V was clipped by 8 bases and J by 2 bases, with 14 bases between them. The germline CDR1 and CDR2 sequences are DFQATT and SNEGSKA (reference sequence). DNA of the CDR3: TGCAGTCCCTCAGGGGCGGACACAGATACGCAGTATTTT. It codes for CSPSGADTDTQYF.

The CDR3: CASSQVSGGEINEQFF. The CDR3 bases are TGTGCCAGCAGCCAGGTTTCCGGGGGGGAGATCAATGAGCAGTTCTTC. The chain carries TRBV4-2 and TRBJ2-1; 8 bases map to TRBD2. This CDR3 spans 16 amino acids. Per germline, CDR1 LGHNA and CDR2 YNFKEQ. V gave up 3 bases and J gave up 6 bases; unmatched junction bases: 10.

The chain combines TRBV10-1 with TRBJ2-3; unclear D gene. Germline V gives CDR1 WNHNN, CDR2 SYGVQD (reference sequence). The CDR3 has 14 amino acids. The germline V and J ends were trimmed by 0 bases and 1 base, with 5 bases remaining between them. CDR3 residues: CASSESQGTDTQYF. The CDR3, as DNA: TGCGCCAGCAGTGAGTCCCAGGGCACAGATACGCAGTATTTT.

The rearrangement joins TRBV7-9 to TRBJ2-2; D is possibly TRBD1 (5 bases). CDR3 length: 14 amino acids. The germline V gene has CDR1 SEHNR and CDR2 FQNEAQ (reference sequence). V lost 5 bases to trimming and J lost 5 bases, with 12 bases between them. The CDR3 DNA is TGTGCCAGCAGCCGAAGGGGTATTACCGGGGAGCTGTTTTTT. Protein sequence: CASSRRGITGELFF.